The 30 T cell receptor beta chains in this list originate from one sample, sequenced in a study of siplizumab effects on memory and regulatory T cells. The protocol was immunoSEQ multiplex PCR, while the TCRdb copy is restricted to in-frame clones and leaves out a portion. The sample lists 50,000 to 70,000 clones, around 96% occurring once. Sequenced: naive CD8+ T cells sorted from blood. Receptors were obtained from a human donor in good health.

The chain carries TRBV6-6 and TRBJ2-3; D may be TRBD2 (6 bases). The CDR3 covers 12 residues. V dropped 6 bases and J dropped 5 bases, with 9 bases sitting between them. Germline lookup yields CDR1 MNHNY and CDR2 SVGAGI (reference sequence). The CDR3 DNA is TGTGCCAGCAGGGTGGGAGGAGATACGCAGTATTTT. This encodes CASRVGGDTQYF.

A single count supports this clone. The chain carries TRBV4-1 and TRBJ1-1; possible D gene TRBD1, 6 bases. The length of the CDR3 is 16 residues. V was clipped by 0 bases and J by 1 base, with 12 bases between them. Germline V gene data show CDR1 as MGHRA and CDR2 as YSYEKL. CDR3 sequence: CASSQDPGTQNTEAFF. CDR3 nucleotide sequence: TGCGCCAGCAGCCAAGATCCCGGGACACAGAACACTGAAGCTTTCTTT.

The rearrangement uses TRBV6-1 and TRBJ2-3, with 7 bases fitting TRBD1. The V gene's germline CDR1 is MNHNS and CDR2 SASEGT. J gave up 2 bases and V 6 bases, and 8 bases lay outside the gene matches. The CDR3 contains 15 residues. CDR3 sequence: CASSQGQSLTDTQYF. For the CDR3, the DNA is TGTGCCAGCAGCCAGGGACAGAGCCTCACAGATACGCAGTATTTT.

The chain has TRBV6-1 and TRBJ1-1; D call uncertain. The V end was cut by 0 bases, the J end by 1 base, with 6 bases between. The CDR3 has 14 amino acids. Germline V CDR1 and CDR2: MNHNS, SASEGT. The CDR3 reads CASSEAGPNTEAFF. The CDR3 DNA is TGTGCCAGCAGTGAAGCAGGGCCGAACACTGAAGCTTTCTTT.

This clone was detected once. The gene calls are TRBV9 and TRBJ1-2, with unresolved D. This CDR3 is 12 amino acids long. The V end was cut by 4 bases, the J end by 4 bases, with 8 bases between. Germline CDR1 reads SGDLS; CDR2 reads YYNGEE. CDR3 in DNA: TGTGCCAGCAGCCGGGCCGCCTATGGCTACACCTTC. It is translated as CASSRAAYGYTF.

This chain joins TRBV21-1 and TRBJ1-5; the listed D gene, TRBD1, was not tested against the DNA. TRBV21-1 is assigned pseudogene status. There are 16 residues in the CDR3. CDR3 bases: TGTGCCAGCAGCAAAGGGGGCAGGGTAACCAATCAGCCCCAGCATTTT. This encodes CASSKGGRVTNQPQHF.

The chain has TRBV19 and TRBJ2-7, with a weak D call TRBD2 (6 bases). The CDR3 totals 14 residues. V lost 4 bases and J 7 bases, leaving 17 bases between the germline ends. The germline gives CDR1 LNHDA, CDR2 SQIVND (reference sequence). CDR3 loop: CASSTGLPDREQYF. The CDR3 nucleotides are TGTGCCAGTAGTACGGGACTCCCCGATCGGGAGCAGTACTTC. Looking up the rest from reference TRBV19 and TRBJ2-7 gives the full variable domain: DGGITQSPKYLFRKEGQNVTLSCEQNLNHDAMYWYRQDPGQGLRLIYYSQIVNDFQKGDIAEGYSVSREKKESFPLTVTSAQKNPTAFYLCASSTGLPDREQYFGPGTRLTVT.

The chain recombines TRBV7-9 with TRBJ2-1; 9 nucleotides match TRBD2. This CDR3 is built from 17 residues. V dropped 2 bases and J dropped 3; count of bases not matched to a gene: 8. Germline-derived CDR1 and CDR2 are SEHNR and FQNEAQ (reference sequence). The CDR3 sequence: CASSLSGLARDYNEQFF. The CDR3, as DNA: TGTGCCAGCAGCTTATCTGGACTAGCGAGAGACTACAATGAGCAGTTCTTC.

This chain connects TRBV6-4 to TRBJ2-3, with 9 bases aligning to TRBD2. CDR3 length: 14 amino acids. Per germline, CDR1 MRHNA and CDR2 SNTAGT. The V segment lost 2 bases and the J segment 4 bases; nucleotides outside the gene matches: 1. The CDR3 region has the DNA TGTGCCAGCAGTGACGGCGGGGGGGCAGATACGCAGTATTTT. Residues: CASSDGGGADTQYF.

The gene calls are TRBV6-6 and TRBJ2-3; D is unclear. Germline V gives CDR1 MNHNY, CDR2 SVGAGI (reference sequence). V dropped 6 bases and J dropped 2 bases, with 12 bases sitting between them. The CDR3 loop spans 14 amino acids. The CDR3 DNA sequence: TGTGCCAGCAGCCAAGAGACTTACACAGATACGCAGTATTTT. This encodes CASSQETYTDTQYF.

This rearrangement joins TRBV7-9 to TRBJ1-1; no definite D call. The germline V gene encodes CDR1 SEHNR and CDR2 FQNEAQ (reference sequence). The CDR3 is made up of 12 amino acids. The V end was cut by 6 bases, the J end by 8 bases, with 13 bases between. CDR3 sequence: CASRDTRLEAFF. The CDR3 region has the DNA TGTGCCAGCAGGGATACGAGGCTAGAAGCTTTCTTT.

The V gene is TRBV6-6, the J gene TRBJ2-5, with 7 bases fitting TRBD1. The CDR3 is 15 residues long. Germline V gives CDR1 MNHNY, CDR2 SVGAGI (reference sequence). V trimming: 0 bases; J trimming: 1 base; junction bases outside the gene matches: 2. The CDR3 region has the DNA TGTGCCAGCAGTTACTCGAGGGACAGCCAAGAGACCCAGTACTTC. It specifies CASSYSRDSQETQYF.

The chain recombines TRBV5-3 with TRBJ1-1; D unclear. TRBV5-3 is sorted into the ORF group, with uncertain function. Trimming stripped 8 bases from V and 5 bases from J, with 10 bases between. The CDR3 is made up of 11 amino acids. CDR3 bases: TGTGCCAGCATCGGCGGGACTGAAGCTTTCTTT. Translated, it gives CASIGGTEAFF.

The sample holds one count of this clone. The chain has TRBV9 and TRBJ1-1, with D perhaps matching TRBD1 (5 bases). Germline loops: CDR1 SGDLS, CDR2 YYNGEE. The CDR3 has 14 residues. The germline V and J ends were trimmed by 0 bases and 4 bases, with 10 bases remaining between them. The CDR3 DNA is TGTGCCAGCAGCGTAGTTTGGGGGGGCACTGAAGCTTTCTTT. Protein sequence: CASSVVWGGTEAFF. Filled out from reference TRBV9 and TRBJ1-1, the complete variable domain reads DSGVTQTPKHLITATGQRVTLRCSPRSGDLSVYWYQQSLDQGLQFLIQYYNGEERAKGNILERFSAQQFPDLHSELNLSSLELGDSALYFCASSVVWGGTEAFFGQGTRLTVV.

V and J are TRBV20-1 and TRBJ1-2, with D tentatively TRBD1 (5 bases). V lost 3 bases and J lost 8, with 7 bases in between. Germline V CDR1 and CDR2: DFQATT, SNEGSKA (reference sequence). CDR3 length: 10 amino acids. The CDR3 DNA follows: TGCAGTGCTAGTGACAGAGGCTACACCTTC. Protein: CSASDRGYTF.

The gene calls are TRBV2 and TRBJ1-2; 9 bases map to TRBD1. Germline CDR1 is SNHLY and CDR2 is FYNNEI. Trimming took 10 bases from V and 6 from J; bases not matched to a gene: 18. This CDR3 comprises 16 residues. CDR3 nucleotide sequence: TGTGCCATCCCAAAGGGGCCCGGAACAGGGGGCAATGGCTACACCTTC. This encodes CAIPKGPGTGGNGYTF.

The genes are TRBV7-3 and TRBJ2-6; D might be TRBD1 (5 bases). This CDR3 comprises 16 residues. Per the germline V gene, CDR1 is SGHTA and CDR2 is FQGTGA. V lost 11 bases, J lost 0 bases, and 17 bases lay in between. CDR3 sequence reads: CAVQSDSPSGANVLTF. DNA of the CDR3: TGTGCCGTACAAAGCGACAGCCCCTCTGGGGCCAACGTCCTGACTTTC.

V is TRBV4-2 and J is TRBJ2-3; D call uncertain. CDR3 length: 15 residues. Germline CDR1 is LGHNA and CDR2 is YNFKEQ. V lost 0 bases and J lost 2, with 9 bases in between. CDR3 nucleotides: TGTGCCAGCAGCCAAGACCCACAGTACACAGATACGCAGTATTTT. This gives the protein CASSQDPQYTDTQYF.

The chain carries TRBV5-6 and TRBJ2-3; D may be TRBD2 (6 bases). The V end lost 6 bases, the J end lost 0 bases, and 14 bases lay between the germline ends. Per the germline V gene, CDR1 is SGHDT and CDR2 is YYEEEE. CDR3 size: 15 residues. The CDR3 loop reads CASTLWRASTDTQYF. CDR3 coding DNA: TGTGCCAGCACCCTTTGGAGGGCTAGCACAGATACGCAGTATTTT.

This clone appeared a single time. This sample also contains other DNA sequences that code for the same CDR3. V and J are TRBV11-2 and TRBJ2-3; D call uncertain. Trimming cost V 1 base and J 6 bases, with 5 bases left between them. Germline CDR1 and CDR2: SGHAT and FQNNGV. CDR3 size: 12 residues. The CDR3 spells CASSLVSDTQYF. CDR3 nucleotides: TGTGCCAGCAGCTTAGTTTCTGATACGCAGTATTTT.

The chain carries TRBV19 and TRBJ1-1; D not resolved. Looked up from germline, CDR1 is LNHDA and CDR2 is SQIVND (reference sequence). V was trimmed by 1 base and J by 7 bases, leaving 7 bases between them. The CDR3 is 12 residues long. CDR3 residues: CASSIGAGEAFF. CDR3 DNA sequence: TGTGCCAGTAGTATAGGTGCAGGTGAAGCTTTCTTT.

The CDR3 DNA is TGTGCCAGCACCGTTAGCAGGGAAATCGGCTATGGCTACACCTTC. Translating gives CASTVSREIGYGYTF. The chain carries TRBV5-6 and TRBJ1-2; perhaps TRBD1 as D (5 bases). Between the trimmed V and J ends, which lost 6 bases and 4 bases, there was a span of 19 bases. This CDR3 is 15 amino acids long. In germline, CDR1 is SGHDT, CDR2 YYEEEE.

The V gene is TRBV28, the J gene TRBJ1-1; D remains unclear. V was pared by 1 base and J by 3 bases, with 3 bases between. Germline CDR1 is MDHEN and CDR2 is SYDVKM. The CDR3 sequence is 12 residues long. In nucleotides, the CDR3 is TGTGCCAGCAGTTTATTCTACACTGAAGCTTTCTTT. Protein sequence: CASSLFYTEAFF.

This clone appeared once. V usage is TRBV19 and J usage is TRBJ2-7, with TRBD2 as a possible D gene (6 bases). This CDR3 has 13 residues. Germline V gene data show CDR1 as LNHDA and CDR2 as SQIVND (reference sequence). The V end was cut by 3 bases, the J end by 7 bases, with 13 bases between. The CDR3 reads CASSMLAPGEQYF. In nucleotides, the CDR3 is TGTGCCAGTAGTATGCTAGCGCCCGGGGAGCAGTACTTC.

The genes are TRBV6-5 and TRBJ1-6; D call uncertain. Trimming took 1 base from V and 5 from J, leaving 0 bases between them. Germline V gene data show CDR1 as MNHEY and CDR2 as SVGAGI. This CDR3 has 12 amino acids. CDR3 nucleotides: TGTGCCAGCAGTTACTATAATTCACCCCTCCACTTT. Protein: CASSYYNSPLHF.

The V and J genes are TRBV4-3 and TRBJ1-2; 7 bases align to TRBD1. Per the germline V gene, CDR1 is LGHNA and CDR2 is YSLEER. This CDR3 region has 16 residues. The ends lost 1 base at V and 3 bases at J; junction bases unmatched: 8. CDR3 protein: CASSQVGAGGYYGYTF. The CDR3 DNA follows: TGCGCCAGCAGCCAAGTGGGGGCAGGGGGTTACTATGGCTACACCTTC.

V and J are TRBV7-2 and TRBJ2-7; D is ambiguous. The CDR3 length is 12 residues. The germline gives CDR1 SGHTA, CDR2 FQGNSA. The V end was cut by 7 bases, the J end by 6 bases, with 13 bases between. CDR3 nucleotide sequence: TGTGCCAGCATCCCCACTGGGGTCGAGCAGTACTTC. Amino acids: CASIPTGVEQYF. Based on the CDR3 plus reference TRBV7-2 and TRBJ2-7, the full variable domain is GAGVSQSPSNKVTEKGKDVELRCDPISGHTALYWYRQSLGQGLEFLIYFQGNSAPDKSGLPSDRFSAERTGGSVSTLTIQRTQQEDSAVYLCASIPTGVEQYFGPGTRLTVT.

This clone was seen once. The CDR3 DNA is TGTGCAAGTCGCCAAGGACTAGCGGGGGGGCCCCACAATGAGCAGTTCTTC. Translation: CASRQGLAGGPHNEQFF. V is TRBV12-2 and J is TRBJ2-1; TRBD2 is the table's D call, not checked against the DNA. TRBV12-2 is annotated as a pseudogene. The CDR3 runs to 17 residues.

V gene TRBV5-1 combines with J gene TRBJ2-5; D not resolved. V was cut by 3 bases and J by 3 bases, with 12 bases left in between. This CDR3 spans 14 amino acids. Looked up from germline, CDR1 is SGHRS and CDR2 is YFSETQ. The CDR3 nucleotides are TGCGCCAGCAGCTCCACCCGGGCTGAAGAGACCCAGTACTTC. Its protein is CASSSTRAEETQYF.

The gene calls are TRBV9 and TRBJ2-2, with 10 nucleotides matching TRBD2. Germline CDR1 and CDR2: SGDLS and YYNGEE. The CDR3 length is 16 residues. Germline trimming cut 3 bases from V and 5 bases from J; bases unmatched to any gene: 7. As DNA, the CDR3 is TGTGCCAGCAGCGCCTCTAGCGGGGGATTAACCGGGGAGCTGTTTTTT. It translates to CASSASSGGLTGELFF.